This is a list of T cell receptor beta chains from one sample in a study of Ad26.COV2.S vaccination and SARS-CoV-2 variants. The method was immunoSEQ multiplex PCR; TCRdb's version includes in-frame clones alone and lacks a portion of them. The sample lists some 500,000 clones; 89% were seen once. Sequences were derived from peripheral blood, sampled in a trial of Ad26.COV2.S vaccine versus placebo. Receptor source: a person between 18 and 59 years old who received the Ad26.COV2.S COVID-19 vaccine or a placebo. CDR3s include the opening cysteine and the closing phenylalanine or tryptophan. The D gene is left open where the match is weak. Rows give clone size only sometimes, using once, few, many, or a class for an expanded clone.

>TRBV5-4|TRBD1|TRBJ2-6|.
TGTGCCAGCAGCTTAGGGACAGGGGGCTCTGGGGCCAACGTCCTGACTTTC
CASSLGTGGSGANVLTF
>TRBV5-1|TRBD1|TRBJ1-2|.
TGCGCCAGCAGCTGGGGACAGTATGGCTACACCTTC
CASSWGQYGYTF
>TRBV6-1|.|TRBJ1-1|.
TGTGCCAGCAGTGACCAGGGGTGGGGCACTGAAGCTTTCTTT
CASSDQGWGTEAFF
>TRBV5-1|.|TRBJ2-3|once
TGCGCCAGCAGCCGGGAAGGAGGCTATAGTGCAGATACGCAGTATTTT
CASSREGGYSADTQYF
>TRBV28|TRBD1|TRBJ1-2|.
TGTGCCAGCAGTTTATTAGGTAGGACAGGGGCCGGCTACACCTTC
CASSLLGRTGAGYTF
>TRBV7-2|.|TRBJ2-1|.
TGTGCCAGCAGCCCACAATACACCGACAATGAGCAGTTCTTC
CASSPQYTDNEQFF
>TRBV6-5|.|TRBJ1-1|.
TGTGCCAGCACACCCGGGACCAACACTGAAGCTTTCTTT
CASTPGTNTEAFF
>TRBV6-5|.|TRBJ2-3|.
TGTGCCAGCAGTTACGGCATAACCGATACGCAGTATTTT
CASSYGITDTQYF
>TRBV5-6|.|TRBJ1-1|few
TGTGCCAGCAGCTTGTTGGGAGGCCTACTGAACACTGAAGCTTTCTTT
CASSLLGGLLNTEAFF
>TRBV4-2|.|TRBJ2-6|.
TGTGCCAGCAGCACCAGAACGAGGACAGGAGGGTCTGGGGCCAACGTCCTGACTTTC
CASSTRTRTGGSGANVLTF
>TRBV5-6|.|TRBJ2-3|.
TGTGCCAGCAGGCGAGGACCGCCACCGCGTTCAGATACGCAGTATTTT
CASRRGPPPRSDTQYF
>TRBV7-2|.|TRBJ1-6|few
TGTGCCAGCAGCCCCCGCGGGGGCGATAATTCACCCCTCCACTTT
CASSPRGGDNSPLHF
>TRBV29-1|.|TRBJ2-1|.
TGCAGCGTTCCTAGGTCTTCAGGGGATCACAATGAGCAGTTCTTC
CSVPRSSGDHNEQFF
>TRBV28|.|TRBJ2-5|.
TGTGCCAGCAGAACCCCTAGGGTTTCGTTTGGTTTGGAGACCCAGTACTTC
CASRTPRVSFGLETQYF
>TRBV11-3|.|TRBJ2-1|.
TGTGCCAGCAGCTCCGGACGTCTCGCCAATGAGCAGTTCTTC
CASSSGRLANEQFF
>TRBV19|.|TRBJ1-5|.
TGTGCCAGTAGTCGGAGTATTGGTTTAGCAGGGTCCCAGCCCCAGCATTTT
CASSRSIGLAGSQPQHF
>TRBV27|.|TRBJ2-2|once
TGTGCCAGCAGTTGGGGATACACCGGGGAGCTGTTTTTT
CASSWGYTGELFF